This is a list of T cell receptor beta chains from one sample in a study of blood T cell repertoires in COVID-19. Profiled with immunoSEQ multiplex PCR; TCRdb holds only in-frame clones, not every one. The sample yields over 200,000 clones, more than 65% seen once. The specimen sequenced was peripheral blood. The receptors were sampled from a woman older than 75 with acute or convalescent COVID-19. Both conserved end residues are part of each CDR3. D genes are given only for firm matches. Clone size appears in some rows only: once, few, many, or a class for an expanded clone.

length	D	size	V	J	DNA	CDR3
17	TRBD2	-	TRBV5-1	TRBJ2-3	TGCGCCAGCAGCTTGGCAGGGACTAGCGGTAACACAGATACGCAGTATTTT	CASSLAGTSGNTDTQYF
14	-	-	TRBV5-1	TRBJ1-1	TGCGCCAGCAGCTTGCTAGGCACGAACACTGAAGCTTTCTTT	CASSLLGTNTEAFF
14	TRBD2	-	TRBV5-4	TRBJ2-7	TGTGCCAGCAGCTCCCAAGGACTAGCTTTTGAGCAGTACTTC	CASSSQGLAFEQYF
19	TRBD2	-	TRBV4-2	TRBJ2-2	TGTGCCAGCAGCCAAGTTCCTTTTTGGACTAGCGGGGCAACCGGGGAGCTGTTTTTT	CASSQVPFWTSGATGELFF
17	TRBD2	-	TRBV4-1	TRBJ2-5	TGCGCCAGCAGCCTCGCCCCTAGCGGGAGGGGGGATGGGACCCAGTACTTC	CASSLAPSGRGDGTQYF
16	TRBD2	-	TRBV9	TRBJ2-1	TGTGCCAGCAGCGTAGTATTGAGCGGGGGGGCGCATGAGCAGTTCTTC	CASSVVLSGGAHEQFF
13	TRBD1	-	TRBV25-1	TRBJ2-7	TGTGCCAGCAGTGGGGGACAGGCCTACGAGCAGTACTTC	CASSGGQAYEQYF
14	-	-	TRBV5-1	TRBJ2-2	TGCGCCAGCAGTACTTTCAGGGACACCGGGGAGCTGTTTTTT	CASSTFRDTGELFF
14	TRBD1	few	TRBV3-1/TRBV3-2	TRBJ1-2	TGTGCCAGCAGCCAAAGACAGGGGCTCTATGGCTACACCTTC	CASSQRQGLYGYTF
13	-	-	TRBV6-6	TRBJ2-3	TGTGCCAGCAGTCAAGCCCGGGGGGATACGCAGTATTTT	CASSQARGDTQYF
15	TRBD1	-	TRBV15	TRBJ1-5	TGTGCCACCAGCAGAGACAGACAGGGATGGCAGCCCCAGCATTTT	CATSRDRQGWQPQHF
12	-	-	TRBV3-1/TRBV3-2	TRBJ2-5	TGTGCCAGCAGCCAAGTCTCCGAGACCCAGTACTTC	CASSQVSETQYF
14	-	many	TRBV19	TRBJ2-2	TGTGCCAGTAGTACAAGACAGGTTCCCGGGGAGCTGTTTTTT	CASSTRQVPGELFF
19	TRBD2	-	TRBV5-1	TRBJ2-3	TGCGCCAGCAGCTTGGAGCTGACTAGCGGGGGGTCTAGCACAGATACGCAGTATTTT	CASSLELTSGGSSTDTQYF
16	-	-	TRBV5-1	TRBJ2-2	TGCGCCAGCAACCTCGCCGGGACTGCCTCTCCCGGGGAGCTGTTTTTT	CASNLAGTASPGELFF
15	TRBD2	-	TRBV7-9	TRBJ2-5	TGTGCCAGCAGCTTAGAACTAGCGATGGGGGAGACCCAGTACTTC	CASSLELAMGETQYF
16	-	once	TRBV2	TRBJ2-3	TGTGCCAGCAGTACCCGAACAGGGTATAGCACAGATACGCAGTATTTT	CASSTRTGYSTDTQYF
17	-	-	TRBV11-2	TRBJ2-3	TGTGCCAGCAGGGGGCAGATGGCGGGGACGGTAACAGATACGCAGTATTTT	CASRGQMAGTVTDTQYF
17	TRBD1	-	TRBV5-6	TRBJ2-1	TGTGCCAGCAGCTTGAGGAGCTGGACAGGGCACCCCGCTGAGCAGTTCTTC	CASSLRSWTGHPAEQFF
16	-	once	TRBV4-1	TRBJ1-3	TGCGCCAGCAGCCAAGTAGCACCCGGGGGAGGTGACACCATATATTTT	CASSQVAPGGGDTIYF
15	TRBD1	-	TRBV29-1	TRBJ1-2	TGCAGCGTCGCACCCGGGACAGATTCTAACTATGGCTACACCTTC	CSVAPGTDSNYGYTF
15	-	few	TRBV3-1/TRBV3-2	TRBJ1-4	TGTGCCAGCAGCCCCAGGGCCACGGATAATGAAAAACTGTTTTTT	CASSPRATDNEKLFF
13	-	-	TRBV27	TRBJ1-5	TGTGCCAGCAGTCCCGCAGGGGTCCAGCCCCAGCATTTT	CASSPAGVQPQHF
17	TRBD1	-	TRBV3-1/TRBV3-2	TRBJ2-7	TGTGCCAGCAGTCGGGTTTTAAGGGGGCCGTTCTCCTACGAGCAGTACTTC	CASSRVLRGPFSYEQYF
15	TRBD2	-	TRBV6-5	TRBJ2-3	TGTGCCAGCAGTTACCGCGGGGGGGCCGAGGATACGCAGTATTTT	CASSYRGGAEDTQYF
15	TRBD1	-	TRBV5-1	TRBJ1-1	TGCGCCAGCCACTTTTCGGGACAGGGGGACACTGAAGCTTTCTTT	CASHFSGQGDTEAFF
18	-	-	TRBV6-1	TRBJ2-1	TGTGCCAGCAGTGTAGTAAGGGGCTTGGTCCCCATCAACAATGAGCAGTTCTTC	CASSVVRGLVPINNEQFF
15	TRBD1	-	TRBV7-2	TRBJ1-2	TGTGCCAGCAGCTTAAAAACAGGGGGCGACTATGGCTACACCTTC	CASSLKTGGDYGYTF
15	-	-	TRBV11-2	TRBJ2-7	TGTGCCAGCTCCCTTAATCCGACTGGGTTTTTGGAGCAGTACTTC	CASSLNPTGFLEQYF
17	-	few	TRBV19	TRBJ1-2	TGTGCCAGTAGTATTAACATGGACCCGGGAGGGATAGGAGTCTACACCTTC	CASSINMDPGGIGVYTF
15	-	few	TRBV21-1	TRBJ2-3	TGTGCCAGCAGCAAGACTAGCGGGGGCACAGATACGCAGTATTTT	CASSKTSGGTDTQYF
16	TRBD1	-	TRBV2	TRBJ1-6	TGTGCCAGCAGTGAAAGGGGACAGGGTATTTATTCACCCCTCCACTTT	CASSERGQGIYSPLHF
14	TRBD1	-	TRBV11-3	TRBJ2-5	TGTGCCAGCAGCTCGGACAGGAGCAAAGAGACCCAGTACTTC	CASSSDRSKETQYF
17	TRBD2	-	TRBV10-2	TRBJ2-5	TGCGCCAGCGGCGCCCGGGGTTTGCGGGGGGTCCAAGAGACCCAGTACTTC	CASGARGLRGVQETQYF
15	TRBD1	-	TRBV10-1	TRBJ1-5	TGCGCCAGCCCTAACCGCAGGGGGCGGGATCAGCCCCAGCATTTT	CASPNRRGRDQPQHF
16	TRBD1	-	TRBV6-1	TRBJ1-2	TGTGCCAGCAGCGAAAAAGGGACAGGGGGCGTCTATGGCTACACCTTC	CASSEKGTGGVYGYTF
17	TRBD1	-	TRBV4-2	TRBJ1-4	TGTGCCAGCAGCCAACAGGGGGCTCGGGCAACTAATGAAAAACTGTTTTTT	CASSQQGARATNEKLFF
16	TRBD2	-	TRBV5-5	TRBJ2-1	TGTGCCAGCACCCTAACGGGCGGGAGCCATGGGGGTGAGCAGTTCTTC	CASTLTGGSHGGEQFF
13	TRBD2	-	TRBV6-5	TRBJ2-5	TGTGCCAGTGGGGGGGTAGGAGGAGAGACCCAGTACTTC	CASGGVGGETQYF
20	-	-	TRBV6-2/TRBV6-3	TRBJ1-5	TGTGCCAGCAGTTACTCGGCGACACATCCAACCTCTTTGAGCAATCAGCCCCAGCATTTT	CASSYSATHPTSLSNQPQHF
14	TRBD1	-	TRBV9	TRBJ1-1	TGTGCCAGCAGCGTAGATCCTCTGGGACAGGTAGCTTTCTTT	CASSVDPLGQVAFF
15	TRBD2	once	TRBV7-2	TRBJ2-1	TGTGCCAGCCACCCTTTAGCGGGGGGGGGCAATGAGCAGTTCTTC	CASHPLAGGGNEQFF